This T cell receptor (beta chain) was obtained from a study of cytomegalovirus exposure and HLA in healthy donors. Background on the study: There were around 390 genotyped donors. Of these, roughly 80% fell in the genetic ancestry cluster associated with self-reported Caucasian donors.

Study outcomes and limitations: Per a later analysis, HLA-associated TCR beta chains showed more clonal expansion than other, equally common TCR beta chains. A few of the chains that were CMV-associated were confirmed in vitro to be specific for CMV antigens.

Germline V gene lookup returns CDR1 ENHRY and CDR2 SYGVKD. Germline trimming cut 6 bases from V and 6 bases from J; bases unmatched to any gene: 20. This CDR3 has 19 amino acids. This clone was picked up many times. Its antigen is undetermined. 60 Vbeta and 13 Jbeta primers were used in PCR. The assay was immunoSEQ multiplex PCR, and TCRdb's table has in-frame clones only and misses some. The sample includes more than 110,000 clones, roughly three quarters of them seen just once. The sequence was obtained from a female donor in good health and CMV-seronegative. The genes are TRBV10-3 and TRBJ2-5; TRBD2 aligns across 12 bases. The specimen was PBMCs. CDR3 sequence reads: CAISDGQGGTSGRRKTQYF. For the CDR3, the DNA is TGTGCCATCAGCGATGGACAGGGCGGGACTAGCGGGCGGCGGAAGACCCAGTACTTC.